Listed below are T cell receptor beta chains from one sample, sequenced in a study of neurological immune-mediated disorders. TCRdb ran MiXCR on the 5' RACE reads and lists one entry per CDR3 protein. The sample records just under 60,000 distinct CDR3 sequences, about 2.5% being singletons. The sample consisted of PBMCs. Source of these receptors: a man aged 50 to 60 with multiple sclerosis. Each CDR3 is given without its conserved first and last residue. The order of the fields is V gene, J gene, CDR3 protein.

TRBV7-8	TRBJ2-2	ASSPGARGNTGELF
TRBV5-6	TRBJ1-6	ASSLAGFSEISPLH
TRBV5-1	TRBJ2-6	ASSLVSGANVLT
TRBV6-4	TRBJ2-3	ASSERASTDTQY
TRBV21-1	TRBJ2-7	ASSTRQGFRSYEQY
TRBV5-1	TRBJ2-3	ASSSGPRTQAQY
TRBV28	TRBJ1-5	ASNAGQGNQPQH
TRBV27	TRBJ1-1	ASSLSGGVTTEAF
TRBV29-1	TRBJ2-2	SANANTGELF
TRBV6-6	TRBJ2-7	ASSHRELGQY
TRBV5-1	TRBJ2-5	ASSTLPDIQETQY
TRBV7-8	TRBJ2-4	ASSFLQGAQGKNIQY
TRBV3-1	TRBJ1-6	ASSTTGGHNSPLH
TRBV4-2	TRBJ2-7	ASSPGAGGYSYEQY
TRBV12-3/TRBV12-4	TRBJ1-3	ASSFGGSSGNTIY
TRBV20-1	TRBJ2-1	SARVGGGYNEQF
TRBV6-2/TRBV6-3	TRBJ1-1	ASSYLAENTEAF
TRBV7-9	TRBJ2-7	ASSSRDTKTYEQY
TRBV6-2/TRBV6-3	TRBJ2-5	ASSMTTYQETQY
TRBV5-1	TRBJ2-5	ASSLQQGPQETQY
TRBV7-2	TRBJ2-7	ASSAGIYEQY
TRBV12-3/TRBV12-4	TRBJ1-2	ASSVGGAYVGYT
TRBV10-3	TRBJ1-1	AISERGKIRTEAF
TRBV5-1	TRBJ2-1	ASSLAAGGLYNEQF
TRBV9	TRBJ1-3	ASSEGPKSSGNTIY
TRBV6-2/TRBV6-3	TRBJ1-1	ASSYSSGALNTEAF
TRBV5-1	TRBJ2-5	ASSLGTSGGVQETQY
TRBV4-3	TRBJ1-1	ASSRDREAF
TRBV15	TRBJ1-5	ATSLGGGSNQPQH
TRBV20-1	TRBJ2-7	SALGQAEREQY
TRBV20-1	TRBJ1-6	SARQGLDNSPLH
TRBV7-2	TRBJ1-1	ASSSLGTGLTEAF
TRBV5-1	TRBJ1-2	ASSLDGPDGYT
TRBV15	TRBJ2-2	ATSRDRAGSNTGELF
TRBV12-3/TRBV12-4	TRBJ2-7	ASSLRLAGEQY
TRBV28	TRBJ1-5	ASSKTDLEQPQH
TRBV20-1	TRBJ1-2	SAKSGTKGYYGYT
TRBV5-1	TRBJ2-7	ASSPEGYEQY
TRBV29-1	TRBJ2-5	SVAPSSGNQETQY